This TCR beta chain was observed in a study of blood T cells in healthy people across ages. Points from the study as a whole: Diversity of TCR beta correlated strongly with naive T cell percentage.

This CDR3 region has 15 residues. Germline V lookup: CDR1 MNHEY, CDR2 SVGAGI. The second PCR ran about 6 to 12 cycles with a sample-barcoded 5' primer and J-beta primers. TCRdb analysed the 5' RACE reads with MiXCR anew, one entry per CDR3 protein. The sample lists approximately 900,000 distinct CDR3 sequences, approximately 49% occurring once. In the case of this clonotype: Its antigen is still unknown. Compared with germline, one end of the junction differs, possibly owing to a read error.

This receptor was identified in a man aged 25 to 45 in good health. The chain links TRBV6-5 to TRBJ2-1, with 9 bases lining up with TRBD2. Specimen: blood. CDR3 residues: CANSVSGGEYNEQFF. Written as DNA, the CDR3 is TGTGCCAACAGTGTTAGCGGGGGAGAATACAATGAGCAGTTCTTC.